This TCR beta chain was sequenced for a study of blood T cell repertoires in COVID-19. Whole-study context: Sample material is recorded as cDNA or gDNA derived from T cells, B-cell-depleted T cells, or PBMCs.

In the original processing: The assay estimated nucleated cells by amplifying reference gene primers. Clones were sequenced by immunoSEQ multiplex PCR, and TCRdb holds only the in-frame ones, with some missing. The V and J calls and clone size are taken from that table; D and trimming were inferred from the DNA. The table lists approximately 86,000 clones, approximately 86% of them singletons, with almost 3.5% in the top ten. V shed 0 bases, J shed 5 bases, and the junction held 5 bases outside the gene matches. Germline V lookup: CDR1 MGHRA, CDR2 YSYEKL. CDR3 length equals 15 residues. This receptor was identified in a man aged 50 to 60 with acute or convalescent COVID-19. This chain links TRBV4-1 with TRBJ1-1, with 8 bases matching TRBD1. Sequencing used peripheral blood. CDR3 sequence: CASSQEPGGKTEAFF. As DNA, the CDR3 is TGCGCCAGCAGCCAAGAACCAGGGGGCAAAACTGAAGCTTTCTTT.